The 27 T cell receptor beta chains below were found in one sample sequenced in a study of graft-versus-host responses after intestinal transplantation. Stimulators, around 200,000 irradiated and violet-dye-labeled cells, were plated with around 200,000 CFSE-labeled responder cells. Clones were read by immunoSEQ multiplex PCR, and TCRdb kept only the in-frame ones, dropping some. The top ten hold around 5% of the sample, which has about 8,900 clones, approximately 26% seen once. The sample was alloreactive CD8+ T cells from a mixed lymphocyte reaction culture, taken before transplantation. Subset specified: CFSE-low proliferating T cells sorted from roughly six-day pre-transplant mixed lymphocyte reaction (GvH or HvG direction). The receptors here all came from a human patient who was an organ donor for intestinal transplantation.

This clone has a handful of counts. CDR3 sequence reads: CATSRGRSSYEQYF. In DNA, the CDR3 is TGTGCCACCAGCAGAGGCAGATCCTCCTACGAGCAGTACTTC. This rearrangement joins TRBV15 to TRBJ2-7, with D unclear. Germline loops: CDR1 LNHNV, CDR2 YYDKDF (reference sequence). V lost 1 base, J lost 0 bases, and 7 bases lay in between. The CDR3 is 14 residues long.

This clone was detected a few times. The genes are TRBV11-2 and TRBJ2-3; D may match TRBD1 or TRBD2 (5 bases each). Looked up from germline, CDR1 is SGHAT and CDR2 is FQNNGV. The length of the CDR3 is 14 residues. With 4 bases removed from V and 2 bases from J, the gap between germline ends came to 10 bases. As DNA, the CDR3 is TGTGCCAGCAGCTACGGGACGCCCACAGATACGCAGTATTTT. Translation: CASSYGTPTDTQYF.

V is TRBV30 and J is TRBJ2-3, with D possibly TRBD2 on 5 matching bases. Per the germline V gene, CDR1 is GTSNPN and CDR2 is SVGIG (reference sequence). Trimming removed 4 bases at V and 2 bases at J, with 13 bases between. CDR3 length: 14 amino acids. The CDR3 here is CAWNGPGSTDTQYF. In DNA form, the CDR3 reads TGTGCCTGGAATGGCCCGGGGTCCACAGATACGCAGTATTTT. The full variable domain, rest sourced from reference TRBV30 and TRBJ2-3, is SQTIHQWPATLVQPVGSPLSLECTVEGTSNPNLYWYRQAAGRGLQLLFYSVGIGQISSEVPQNLSASRPQDRQFILSSKKLLLSDSGFYLCAWNGPGSTDTQYFGPGTRLTVL.

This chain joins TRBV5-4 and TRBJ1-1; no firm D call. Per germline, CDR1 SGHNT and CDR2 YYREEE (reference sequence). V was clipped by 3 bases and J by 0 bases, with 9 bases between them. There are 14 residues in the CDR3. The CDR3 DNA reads TGTGCCAGCAGCTCCAGCATAATGAACACTGAAGCTTTCTTT. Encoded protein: CASSSSIMNTEAFF. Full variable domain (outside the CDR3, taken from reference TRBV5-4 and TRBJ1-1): ETGVTQSPTHLIKTRGQQVTLRCSSQSGHNTVSWYQQALGQGPQFIFQYYREEENGRGNFPPRFSGLQFPNYSSELNVNALELDDSALYLCASSSSIMNTEAFFGQGTRLTVV.

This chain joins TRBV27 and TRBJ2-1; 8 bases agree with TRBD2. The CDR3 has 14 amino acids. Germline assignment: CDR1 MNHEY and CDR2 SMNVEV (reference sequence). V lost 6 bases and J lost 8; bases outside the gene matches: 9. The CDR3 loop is CASSPSGGPYEQFF. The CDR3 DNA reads TGTGCCAGCAGCCCCTCGGGGGGGCCGTATGAGCAGTTCTTC.

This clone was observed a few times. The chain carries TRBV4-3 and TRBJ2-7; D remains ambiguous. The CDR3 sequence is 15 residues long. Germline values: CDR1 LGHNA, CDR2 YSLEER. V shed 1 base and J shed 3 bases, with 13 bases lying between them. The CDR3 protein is CASSQVADGNYEQYF. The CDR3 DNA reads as TGCGCCAGCAGCCAAGTAGCAGACGGAAACTACGAGCAGTACTTC.

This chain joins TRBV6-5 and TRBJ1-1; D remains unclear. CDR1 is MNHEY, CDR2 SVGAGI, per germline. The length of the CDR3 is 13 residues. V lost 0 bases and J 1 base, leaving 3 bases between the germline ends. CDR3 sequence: CASSYSWNTEAFF. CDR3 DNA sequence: TGTGCCAGCAGTTACTCTTGGAACACTGAAGCTTTCTTT.

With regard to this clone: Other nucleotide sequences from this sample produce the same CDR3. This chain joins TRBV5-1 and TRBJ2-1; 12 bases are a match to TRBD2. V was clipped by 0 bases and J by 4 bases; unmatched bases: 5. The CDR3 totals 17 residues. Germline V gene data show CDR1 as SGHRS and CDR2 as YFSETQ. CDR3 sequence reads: CASSLEASGRGYNEQFF. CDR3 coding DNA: TGCGCCAGCAGCTTGGAGGCTAGCGGGAGGGGGTACAATGAGCAGTTCTTC.

The CDR3 loop reads CASSLYGDYGYTF. DNA of the CDR3: TGTGCCAGCAGCTTGTACGGAGACTATGGCTACACCTTC. The chain couples TRBV7-2 to TRBJ1-2; no definite D call. Trimming removed 3 bases at V and 3 bases at J, with 8 bases between. CDR1 is SGHTA and CDR2 is FQGNSA in the germline V gene. This CDR3 has 13 amino acids.

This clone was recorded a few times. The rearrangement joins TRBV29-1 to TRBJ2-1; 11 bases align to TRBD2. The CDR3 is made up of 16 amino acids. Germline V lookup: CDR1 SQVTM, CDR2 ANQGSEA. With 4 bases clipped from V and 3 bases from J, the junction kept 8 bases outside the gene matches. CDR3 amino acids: CSVGPSGRFFYNEQFF. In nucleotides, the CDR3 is TGCAGCGTTGGGCCTAGCGGGAGGTTCTTCTACAATGAGCAGTTCTTC.

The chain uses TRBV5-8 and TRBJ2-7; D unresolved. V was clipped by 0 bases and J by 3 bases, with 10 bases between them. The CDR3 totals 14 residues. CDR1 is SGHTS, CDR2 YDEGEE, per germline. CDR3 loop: CASSLERTFYEQYF. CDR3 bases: TGTGCCAGCAGCTTGGAACGGACGTTCTACGAGCAGTACTTC.

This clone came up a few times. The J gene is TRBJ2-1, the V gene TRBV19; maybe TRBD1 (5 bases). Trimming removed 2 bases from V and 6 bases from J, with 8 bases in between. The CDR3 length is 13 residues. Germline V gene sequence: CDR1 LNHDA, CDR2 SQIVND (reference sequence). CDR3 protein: CASSIQGANEQFF. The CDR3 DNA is TGTGCCAGTAGTATACAGGGTGCCAATGAGCAGTTCTTC.

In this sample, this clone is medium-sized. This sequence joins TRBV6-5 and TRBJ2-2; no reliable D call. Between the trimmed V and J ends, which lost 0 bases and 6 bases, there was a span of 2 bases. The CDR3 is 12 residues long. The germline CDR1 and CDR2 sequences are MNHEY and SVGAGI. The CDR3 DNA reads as TGTGCCAGCAGTTACTCTGCCGGGGAGCTGTTTTTT. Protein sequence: CASSYSAGELFF.

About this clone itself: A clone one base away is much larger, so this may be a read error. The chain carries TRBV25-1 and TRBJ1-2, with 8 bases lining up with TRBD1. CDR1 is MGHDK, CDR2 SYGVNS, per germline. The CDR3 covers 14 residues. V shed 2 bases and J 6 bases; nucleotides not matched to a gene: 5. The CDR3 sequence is CASSEVVTGDGYTF. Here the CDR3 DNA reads TGTGCCAGCAGTGAAGTTGTGACAGGGGATGGCTACACCTTC.

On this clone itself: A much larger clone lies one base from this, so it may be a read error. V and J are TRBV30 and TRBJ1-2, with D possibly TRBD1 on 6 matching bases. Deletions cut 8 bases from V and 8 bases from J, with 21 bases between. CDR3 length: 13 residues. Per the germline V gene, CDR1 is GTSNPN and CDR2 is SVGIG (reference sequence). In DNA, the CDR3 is TGTGCCGGGTGTGTAGGGGGGGCGCGGGGCTACACCTTC. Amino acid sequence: CAGCVGGARGYTF. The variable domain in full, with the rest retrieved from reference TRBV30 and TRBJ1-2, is SQTIHQWPATLVQPVGSPLSLECTVEGTSNPNLYWYRQAAGRGLQLLFYSVGIGQISSEVPQNLSASRPQDRQFILSSKKLLLSDSGFYLCAGCVGGARGYTFGSGTRLTVV.

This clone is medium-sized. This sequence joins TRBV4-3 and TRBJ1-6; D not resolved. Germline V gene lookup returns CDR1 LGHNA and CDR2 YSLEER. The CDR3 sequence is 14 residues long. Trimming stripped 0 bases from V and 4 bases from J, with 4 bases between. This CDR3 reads CASSQDSYNSPLHF. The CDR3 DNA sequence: TGCGCCAGCAGCCAAGACAGTTATAATTCACCCCTCCACTTT.

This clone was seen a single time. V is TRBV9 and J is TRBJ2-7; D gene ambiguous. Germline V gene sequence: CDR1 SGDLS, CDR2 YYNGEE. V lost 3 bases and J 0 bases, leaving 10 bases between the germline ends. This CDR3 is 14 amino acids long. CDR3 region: CASSDDDISYEQYF. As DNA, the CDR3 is TGTGCCAGCAGCGATGATGACATCTCCTACGAGCAGTACTTC.

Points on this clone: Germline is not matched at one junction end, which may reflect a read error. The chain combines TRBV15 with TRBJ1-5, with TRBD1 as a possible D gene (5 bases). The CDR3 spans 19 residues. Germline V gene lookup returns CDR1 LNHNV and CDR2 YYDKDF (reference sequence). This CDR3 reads CATSREPIDSEGSNQPQHF. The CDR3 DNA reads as TGCGCCACCAGCAGAGAGCCCATAGACAGCGAGGGGAGCAATCAGCCCCAGCATTTT.

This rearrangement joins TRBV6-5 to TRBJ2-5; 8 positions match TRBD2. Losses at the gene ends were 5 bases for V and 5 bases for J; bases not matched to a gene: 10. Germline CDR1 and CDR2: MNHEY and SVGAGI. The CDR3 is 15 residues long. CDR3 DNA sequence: TGTGCCAGCAGTGCTACCGGGGGGGCCGGTGAGACCCAGTACTTC. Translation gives CASSATGGAGETQYF.

The DNA for the CDR3 is TGCGCCAGCAGCTGGGGGACTAGCGGGACAGATACGCAGTATTTT. Its translation is CASSWGTSGTDTQYF. The chain has TRBV5-1 and TRBJ2-3, with TRBD2 matching over 12 bases. The CDR3 spans 15 residues. Unmatched junction bases numbered 2, after V lost 3 bases and J lost 3 bases. Germline V gives CDR1 SGHRS, CDR2 YFSETQ.

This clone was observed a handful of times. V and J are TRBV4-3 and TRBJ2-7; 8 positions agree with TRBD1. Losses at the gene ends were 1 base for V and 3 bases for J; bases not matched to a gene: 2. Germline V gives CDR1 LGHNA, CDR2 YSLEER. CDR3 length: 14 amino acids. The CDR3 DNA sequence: TGCGCCAGCAGCCAAGTAACAGGGGGCTACGAGCAGTACTTC. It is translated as CASSQVTGGYEQYF.

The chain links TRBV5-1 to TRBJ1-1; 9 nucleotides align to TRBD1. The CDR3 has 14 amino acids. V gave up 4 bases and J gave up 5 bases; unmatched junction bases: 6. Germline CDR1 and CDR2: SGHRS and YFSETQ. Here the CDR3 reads CASSPDRGWTEAFF. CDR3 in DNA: TGCGCCAGCAGCCCGGACAGGGGATGGACTGAAGCTTTCTTT.

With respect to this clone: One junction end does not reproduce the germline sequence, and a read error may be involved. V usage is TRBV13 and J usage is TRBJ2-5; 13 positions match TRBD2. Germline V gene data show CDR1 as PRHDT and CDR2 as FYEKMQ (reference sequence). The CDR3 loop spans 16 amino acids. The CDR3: CASSSRLAGGQETQYF. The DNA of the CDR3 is TGCGCCAGCAGCTCCCGACTAGCGGGGGGACAAGAGACCCAGTACTTC.

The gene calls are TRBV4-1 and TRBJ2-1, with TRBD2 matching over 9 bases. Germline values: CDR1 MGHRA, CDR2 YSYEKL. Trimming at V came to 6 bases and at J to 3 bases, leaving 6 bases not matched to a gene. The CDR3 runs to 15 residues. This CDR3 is CASSLLSGGYNEQFF. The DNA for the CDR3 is TGCGCCAGCAGTCTACTTAGCGGGGGCTACAATGAGCAGTTCTTC.

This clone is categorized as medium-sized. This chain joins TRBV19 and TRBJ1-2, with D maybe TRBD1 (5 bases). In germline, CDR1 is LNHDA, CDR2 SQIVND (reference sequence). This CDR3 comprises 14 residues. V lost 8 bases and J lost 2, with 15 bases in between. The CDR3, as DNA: TGTGCCAGTTCCTGGACACGGGCAAACTATGGCTACACCTTC. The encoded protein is CASSWTRANYGYTF.

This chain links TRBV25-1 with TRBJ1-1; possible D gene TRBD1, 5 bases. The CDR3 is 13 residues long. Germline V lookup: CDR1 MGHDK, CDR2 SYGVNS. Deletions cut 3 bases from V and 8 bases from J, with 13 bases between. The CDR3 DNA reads TGTGCCAGCAGTGAGGACTGGGACCTGGAAGCTTTCTTT. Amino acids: CASSEDWDLEAFF.

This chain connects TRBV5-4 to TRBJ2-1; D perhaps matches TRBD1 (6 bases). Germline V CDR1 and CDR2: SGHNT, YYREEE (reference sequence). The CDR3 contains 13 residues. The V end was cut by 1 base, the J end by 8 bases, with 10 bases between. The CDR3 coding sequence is TGTGCCAGCAGCTTGTGGGGGCGCGATGAGCAGTTCTTC. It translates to CASSLWGRDEQFF.